This T cell receptor (beta chain) was profiled in a study of blood T cells in healthy people across ages. Study-wide results and limits: Compared with aged donors, long-lived donors showed fewer expanded clones, suggesting selection. Unknown donor CMV status possibly confounded expanded clonotype changes.

In the case of this clonotype: Its antigen is unidentified.

Every sample yielded at least 6.5 million isolated PBMCs. PCR was performed a second time for about 7 to 11 cycles using a sample-barcoded 5' primer and a J-beta primer mix. The authors tagged each cDNA molecule using a template-switch adaptor with 12 random nucleotides. TCRdb used MiXCR to reprocess the 5' RACE reads, holding one entry per CDR3 protein. The sample holds 720,000 or so distinct CDR3 sequences, around 43% seen once. Germline V gives CDR1 MDHEN, CDR2 SYDVKM. V lost 6 bases to trimming and J lost 4 bases, with 9 bases between them. The CDR3 spans 12 residues. This TCR came from an elderly man in good health. The V gene is TRBV28, the J gene TRBJ1-2; D gene ambiguous. Input material: blood. In nucleotides, the CDR3 is TGTGCCAGCAGGAGGGAGGCCTATGGCTACACCTTC. This encodes CASRREAYGYTF.